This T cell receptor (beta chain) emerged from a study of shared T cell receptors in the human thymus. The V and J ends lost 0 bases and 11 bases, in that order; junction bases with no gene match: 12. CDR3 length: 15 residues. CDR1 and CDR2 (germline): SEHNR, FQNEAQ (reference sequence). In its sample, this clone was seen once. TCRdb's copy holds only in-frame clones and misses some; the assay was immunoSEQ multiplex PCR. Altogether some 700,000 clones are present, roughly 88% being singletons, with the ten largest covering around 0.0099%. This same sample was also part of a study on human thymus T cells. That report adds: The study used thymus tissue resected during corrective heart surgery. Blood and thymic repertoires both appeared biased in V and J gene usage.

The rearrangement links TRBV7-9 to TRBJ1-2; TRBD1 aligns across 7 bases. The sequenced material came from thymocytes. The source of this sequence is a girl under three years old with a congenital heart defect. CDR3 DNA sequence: TGTGCCAGCAGCTTAGCCATGTGGACAGGCGTAGCTTACACCTTC. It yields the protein CASSLAMWTGVAYTF.